This T cell receptor beta chain was captured by sequencing in a study of T cell responses to AZD1222 COVID-19 vaccine. Whole-study results and caveats: Most donors were white British, females outnumbered males, and clonal diversity was possibly underestimated. At 160-218 and 743-854, vaccine-associated CD4 TCRs were dominant, and they spanned spike. Nearly half of unique spike-specific TCRs reportedly avoided B.1.351 and B.1.1.7 mutated regions.

About this clone: Antigen unknown.

Sequencing was performed with immunoSEQ multiplex PCR; in TCRdb, only in-frame clones are kept and a portion is missing. The sample has some 200,000 clones, around nine tenths seen once; the top ten hold more than 25%. Per the germline V gene, CDR1 is SGHAT and CDR2 is FQNNGV. The CDR3 spans 12 residues. V lost 0 bases and J 3 bases, leaving 3 bases between the germline ends. Analysis merged second doses at about 4 or about 12 weeks. The chain uses TRBV11-2 and TRBJ2-7; D is uncertain. The receptor's source is an adult who received the AZD1222 COVID-19 vaccine. The sequenced sample was peripheral blood, obtained 28 days after the second AZD1222 dose. As DNA, the CDR3 is TGTGCCAGCAGCTTAGAGGGCTACGAGCAGTACTTC. Translating gives CASSLEGYEQYF.